One sample yielded the 22 T cell receptor beta chains listed below, sequenced in a study of blood T cells in healthy people across ages. With a J-beta primer mix and a sample-barcoded 5' primer, a second PCR ran about 7 to 12 cycles. One entry per CDR3 protein, called by TCRdb with MiXCR from the 5' RACE reads. Here the sample spans about 640,000 distinct CDR3 sequences, approximately 40% being singletons. Specimen: blood. These receptors came from a man aged 80 or over in good health.

V usage is TRBV5-1 and J usage is TRBJ2-5, with 8 nucleotides matching TRBD2. Germline loops: CDR1 SGHRS, CDR2 YFSETQ. This CDR3 is built from 16 residues. V gave up 3 bases and J gave up 4 bases; unmatched junction bases: 11. CDR3 coding DNA: TGCGCCAGCAGCTCCCTGGGGAGCGGGAGTTCAGAGACCCAGTACTTC. Translated: CASSSLGSGSSETQYF.

This chain links TRBV4-2 with TRBJ2-5; TRBD2 might be the D (5 bases). The CDR3 spans 13 residues. V lost 8 bases to trimming and J lost 4 bases, with 14 bases between them. Germline CDR1 is LGHNA and CDR2 is YNFKEQ. CDR3 amino acids: CASAGIGRETQYF. The CDR3 nucleotides read TGTGCCAGCGCCGGGATAGGGAGAGAGACCCAGTACTTC.

The chain combines TRBV27 with TRBJ2-5, with D tentatively TRBD1 or TRBD2 (5 bases each). The CDR3 covers 17 residues. Trimming pared 4 bases from V and 11 bases from J, leaving 29 bases between. CDR1 and CDR2 (germline): MNHEY, SMNVEV (reference sequence). This CDR3 is CASSSNPGLAALGEQYF. The CDR3 DNA reads as TGTGCCAGCAGTTCAAACCCGGGGCTAGCCGCTTTGGGGGAGCAGTACTTC.

This rearrangement joins TRBV3-1 to TRBJ2-3; no definite D call. Trimming took 2 bases from V and 2 from J, leaving 17 bases between them. CDR1 is LGHDT and CDR2 is YNNKEL in the germline V gene (reference sequence). The CDR3 has 17 residues. The CDR3 loop reads CASSQRSLVGITDTQYF. The CDR3 DNA follows: TGTGCCAGCAGCCAAAGAAGTCTAGTGGGAATCACAGATACGCAGTATTTT.

This sequence joins TRBV7-2 and TRBJ1-2, with D perhaps matching TRBD1 (5 bases). Trimming removed 5 bases from V and 3 bases from J, with 13 bases in between. Looked up from germline, CDR1 is SGHTA and CDR2 is FQGNSA. The CDR3 length is 14 residues. The CDR3 spells CASSVERGDYGYTF. Here the CDR3 DNA reads TGTGCCAGCAGCGTAGAGAGGGGTGACTATGGCTACACCTTC.

This chain joins TRBV20-1 and TRBJ1-2, with TRBD1 matching 7 bases. Germline V gene lookup returns CDR1 DFQATT and CDR2 SNEGSKA (reference sequence). CDR3 length equals 13 residues. J gave up 0 bases and V 5 bases, and 3 bases lay outside the gene matches. CDR3 amino acids: CSARDSANYGYTF. In nucleotides, the CDR3 is TGCAGTGCTCGGGACAGCGCTAACTATGGCTACACCTTC.

CDR3 protein: CASYNYRGFTEAFF. CDR3 nucleotide sequence: TGTGCCAGCTATAACTACAGGGGTTTCACTGAAGCTTTCTTT. V gene TRBV6-2 or TRBV6-3 combines with J gene TRBJ1-1; 7 nucleotides match TRBD1. Germline CDR1 MNHEY, CDR2 SVGEGT. The V gene end was trimmed by 8 bases and the J gene end by 4 bases; junction bases not matched to a gene: 10. CDR3 size: 14 residues.

As to this clonotype: One base away lies a much larger clone, so this may be a sequencing read error. V usage is TRBV7-2 and J usage is TRBJ2-4; perhaps TRBD2 as D (7 bases). Looked up from germline, CDR1 is SGHTA and CDR2 is FQGNSA. The V end lost 7 bases, the J end lost 7 bases, and 20 bases lay between the germline ends. The length of the CDR3 is 15 residues. Here the CDR3 DNA reads TGTGCCAGCACAAGAGGGGGGGAACTCGCTAACATTCAGTACTTC. Translation: CASTRGGELANIQYF.

The genes are TRBV4-3 and TRBJ2-2; D is undetermined. The CDR3 extends over 15 amino acids. V was trimmed by 0 bases and J by 8 bases, leaving 13 bases between them. The germline CDR1 and CDR2 sequences are LGHNA and YSLEER. CDR3 protein: CASSQDGQPAGELFF. CDR3 in DNA: TGCGCCAGCAGCCAAGATGGGCAGCCGGCGGGGGAGCTGTTTTTT.

In this sample, this clonotype turned up a few times. The J gene is TRBJ2-4, the V gene TRBV29-1; unclear D gene. Per the germline V gene, CDR1 is SQVTM and CDR2 is ANQGSEA. The CDR3 has 13 residues. Trimming removed 7 bases from V and 0 bases from J, with 10 bases in between. CDR3 DNA sequence: TGCAGCGGTACGACGGGAGCCAAAAACATTCAGTACTTC. Its protein is CSGTTGAKNIQYF.

A remark on this clonotype: Germline and junction disagree at one end, which may indicate a read error. The V and J genes are TRBV20-1 and TRBJ2-3; 12 nucleotides match TRBD1. The CDR3 runs 15 residues. The germline V gene has CDR1 DFQATT and CDR2 SNEGSKA (reference sequence). CDR3 DNA sequence: TGCAGTGCTAGATCGGGACAGGGGGCAACAGATACGCTGTATTTT. It translates to CSARSGQGATDTLYF.

The J gene is TRBJ2-5, the V gene TRBV5-1; no clear D. The ends were cut back, 4 bases at V and 4 bases at J, with 17 bases in the middle. CDR3 length: 15 amino acids. Germline loops: CDR1 SGHRS, CDR2 YFSETQ. The CDR3 DNA reads TGCGCCAGCAGCCGGAATAGACATACACGAGAGACCCAGTACTTC. It encodes CASSRNRHTRETQYF.

As for this clonotype: Its ends do not fully match the called genes, so a read error is possible. The chain combines TRBV6-2 or TRBV6-3 with TRBJ2-7, with D perhaps matching TRBD1 (5 bases). Germline lookup yields CDR1 MNHEY and CDR2 SVGEGT. CDR3 size: 16 residues. CDR3 nucleotides: TGTGCCAGCAGCCTGAACCGACAGTCGGCCTCCTACGGGCAGTACTTC. It translates to CASSLNRQSASYGQYF.

This clonotype was detected ten times or more. CDR3 amino acids: CASSFGTGNTGELFF. CDR3 nucleotides: TGTGCCAGCAGCTTTGGGACAGGCAACACCGGGGAGCTGTTTTTT. J is TRBJ2-2 and V is TRBV11-2, with 8 bases that match TRBD1. Germline lookup yields CDR1 SGHAT and CDR2 FQNNGV. The CDR3 sequence is 15 residues long. J lost 2 bases, V lost 3 bases, and 2 bases had no gene match.

This clonotype was counted only a few times. This chain links TRBV12-3 or TRBV12-4 with TRBJ1-6; D not certain. The length of the CDR3 is 14 residues. Trimming pared 3 bases from V and 6 bases from J, leaving 9 bases between. For the CDR3, the DNA is TGTGCCAGCAGTTTGATGCAGGTTAATTCACCCCTCCACTTT. It encodes CASSLMQVNSPLHF.

This clonotype appeared a few times. The rearrangement links TRBV20-1 to TRBJ2-3; 7 bases line up with TRBD2. Germline CDR1 is DFQATT and CDR2 is SNEGSKA (reference sequence). The CDR3 consists of 12 residues. CDR3 in DNA: TGCAGCGGGGGGAGGTACACAGATACGCAGTATTTT. Its protein product is CSGGRYTDTQYF.

J is TRBJ2-5 and V is TRBV6-2 or TRBV6-3; D is perhaps TRBD2 (6 bases). The CDR3 has 18 residues. V was clipped by 4 bases and J by 1 base, with 22 bases between them. Germline V lookup: CDR1 MNHEY, CDR2 SVGEGT. CDR3 protein: CASSSRLGRMQLQETQYF. CDR3 DNA: TGTGCCAGCAGTTCACGACTAGGCCGAATGCAACTCCAAGAGACCCAGTACTTC.

In this sample, this clonotype turned up a few times. The V and J genes are TRBV11-2 and TRBJ2-4, with 8 bases identical to TRBD1. The J segment lost 2 bases and the V segment lost 4 bases, leaving 22 bases of the junction unmatched. CDR1 is SGHAT, CDR2 FQNNGV, per germline. This CDR3 region has 21 residues. The CDR3 sequence: CASSSPRPKTGEIGTKNIQYF. The CDR3 DNA reads TGTGCCAGCAGCTCACCAAGGCCCAAGACAGGGGAGATTGGGACCAAAAACATTCAGTACTTC.

This clonotype was counted only a few times. V usage is TRBV6-5 and J usage is TRBJ2-5; D ambiguous. Germline values: CDR1 MNHEY, CDR2 SVGAGI. Trimming cost V 7 bases and J 5 bases, with 11 bases left between them. The CDR3 runs 12 residues. CDR3 in DNA: TGTGCCAGCATTAGTGGCGGTGAGACCCAGTACTTC. Amino acid sequence: CASISGGETQYF.

A note on this clonotype: This may come from a read error, since a much larger clone is one base off. This rearrangement joins TRBV11-2 to TRBJ1-2; D is undetermined. CDR1 SGHAT and CDR2 FQNNGV come from the germline V gene. The length of the CDR3 is 11 residues. The CDR3 reads CVSSATLGYTF. CDR3 DNA: TGTGTCAGCAGCGCGACTCTTGGCTACACCTTC.

Points on this clonotype: A much larger clone lies a single base off, so this may be a read error. The V gene is TRBV2, the J gene TRBJ2-1, with D tentatively TRBD1 or TRBD2 (5 bases each). Germline V gives CDR1 SNHLY, CDR2 FYNNEI. V lost 1 base to trimming and J lost 7 bases, with 14 bases between them. The CDR3 runs 15 residues. CDR3 bases: TGTGCCAGCAGTGAAGTGGCAGGGAGTGGGAATGAGCAGTTCTTC. This gives the protein CASSEVAGSGNEQFF.

J is TRBJ1-2 and V is TRBV18; 9 bases line up with TRBD1. The CDR3 runs to 16 residues. Losses at the gene ends were 3 bases for V and 4 bases for J; bases not matched to a gene: 9. Germline assignment: CDR1 KGHSH and CDR2 LQKENI. CDR3 residues: CASSPKGTGTAYGYTF. The CDR3 coding sequence is TGTGCCAGCTCACCGAAGGGGACAGGGACGGCCTATGGCTACACCTTC. Based on the CDR3 plus reference TRBV18 and TRBJ1-2, the full variable domain is NAGVMQNPRHLVRRRGQEARLRCSPMKGHSHVYWYRQLPEEGLKFMVYLQKENIIDESGMPKERFSAEFPKEGPSILRIQQVVRGDSAAYFCASSPKGTGTAYGYTFGSGTRLTVV.